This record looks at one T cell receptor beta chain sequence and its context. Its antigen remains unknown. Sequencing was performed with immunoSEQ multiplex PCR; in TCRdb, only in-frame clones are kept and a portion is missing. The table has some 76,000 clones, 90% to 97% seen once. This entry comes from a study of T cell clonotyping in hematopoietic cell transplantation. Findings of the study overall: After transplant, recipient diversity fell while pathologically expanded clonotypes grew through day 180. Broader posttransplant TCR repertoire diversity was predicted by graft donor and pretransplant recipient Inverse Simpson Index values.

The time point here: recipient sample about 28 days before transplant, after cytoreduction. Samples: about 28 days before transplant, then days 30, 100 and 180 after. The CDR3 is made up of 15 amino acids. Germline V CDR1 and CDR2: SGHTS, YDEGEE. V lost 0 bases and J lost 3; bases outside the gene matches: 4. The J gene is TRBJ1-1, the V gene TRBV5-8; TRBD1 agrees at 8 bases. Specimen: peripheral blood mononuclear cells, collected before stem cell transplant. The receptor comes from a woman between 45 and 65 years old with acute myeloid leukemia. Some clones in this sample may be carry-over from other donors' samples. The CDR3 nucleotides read TGTGCCAGCAGCTTGGGCTCGGACAGGGACACTGAAGCTTTCTTT. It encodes CASSLGSDRDTEAFF.